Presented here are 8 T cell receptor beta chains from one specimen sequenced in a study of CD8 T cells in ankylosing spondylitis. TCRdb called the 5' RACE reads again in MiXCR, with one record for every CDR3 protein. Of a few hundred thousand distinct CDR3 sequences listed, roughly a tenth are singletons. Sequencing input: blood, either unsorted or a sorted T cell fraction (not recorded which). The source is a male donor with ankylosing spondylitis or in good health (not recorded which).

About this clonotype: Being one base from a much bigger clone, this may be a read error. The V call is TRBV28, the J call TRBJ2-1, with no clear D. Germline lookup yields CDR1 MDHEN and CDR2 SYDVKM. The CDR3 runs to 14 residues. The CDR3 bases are TGTGCCAGCACCCTGGATACTCCCCACAATGAGCAGCTCTTC. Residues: CASTLDTPHNEQLF.

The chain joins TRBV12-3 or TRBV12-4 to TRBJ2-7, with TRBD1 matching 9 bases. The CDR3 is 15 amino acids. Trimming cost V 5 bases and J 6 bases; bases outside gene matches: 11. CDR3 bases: TGTGCCAGCAGTCCGGGACAGGGCAACCGTCGCGAGCAGTACTTC. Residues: CASSPGQGNRREQYF.

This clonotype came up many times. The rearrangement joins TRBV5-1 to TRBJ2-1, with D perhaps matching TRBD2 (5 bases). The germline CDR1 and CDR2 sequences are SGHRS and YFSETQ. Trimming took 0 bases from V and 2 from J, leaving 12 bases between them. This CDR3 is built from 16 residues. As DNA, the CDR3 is TGCGCCAGCAGCTTGGTACCCAGCGGAGCCTACAATGAGCAGTTCTTC. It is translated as CASSLVPSGAYNEQFF.

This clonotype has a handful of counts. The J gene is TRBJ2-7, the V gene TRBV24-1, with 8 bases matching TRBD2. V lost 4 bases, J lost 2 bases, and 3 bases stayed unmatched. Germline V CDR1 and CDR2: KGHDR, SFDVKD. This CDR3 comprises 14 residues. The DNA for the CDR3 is TGTGCCACCAGTGACGGGGGGGGAACCTACGAGCAGTACTTC. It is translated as CATSDGGGTYEQYF.

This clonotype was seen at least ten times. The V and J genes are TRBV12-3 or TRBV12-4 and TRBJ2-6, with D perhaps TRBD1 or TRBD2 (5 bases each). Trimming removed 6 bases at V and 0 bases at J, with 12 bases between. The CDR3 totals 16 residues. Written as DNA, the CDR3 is TGTGCCAGCAGCCGGGACCGTAGCTCTGGGGCCAACGTCCTGACTTTC. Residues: CASSRDRSSGANVLTF.

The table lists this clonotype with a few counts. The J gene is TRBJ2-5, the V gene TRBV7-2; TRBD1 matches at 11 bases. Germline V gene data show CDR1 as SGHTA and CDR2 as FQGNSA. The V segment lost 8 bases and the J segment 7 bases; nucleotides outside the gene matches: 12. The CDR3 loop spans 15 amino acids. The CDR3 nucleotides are TGTGCCAGCCTAGGGACAGGGGGTTCTTCCGGGACCCAGTACTTC. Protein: CASLGTGGSSGTQYF.

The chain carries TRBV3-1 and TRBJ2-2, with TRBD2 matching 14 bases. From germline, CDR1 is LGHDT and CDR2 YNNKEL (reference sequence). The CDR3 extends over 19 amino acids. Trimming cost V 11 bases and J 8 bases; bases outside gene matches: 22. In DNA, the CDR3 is TGTGCCTGCACCCAAAGGAACGGACTAGCGGGGGGTATTGAGGGGGAGCTGTTTTTT. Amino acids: CACTQRNGLAGGIEGELFF.

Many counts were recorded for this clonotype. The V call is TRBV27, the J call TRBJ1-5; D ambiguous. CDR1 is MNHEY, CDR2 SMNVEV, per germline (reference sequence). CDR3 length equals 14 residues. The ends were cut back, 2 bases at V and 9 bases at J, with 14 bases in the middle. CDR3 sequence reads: CASSLKNSRPPQHF. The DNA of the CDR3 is TGTGCCAGCAGTTTAAAAAATTCCCGGCCGCCCCAGCATTTT.